This T cell receptor beta chain was identified in a study of beta chain features in type 1 diabetes. Broader study findings: For patients, the naive, central memory and Treg TCRB repertoires appeared more alike than for healthy donors. Although PCR might favor shorter templates, it would do so equally in patients and controls. Shortening that was moderate but significant affected the TCRB CDR3s of Type 1 diabetes patients in all four CD4+ subsets. An over-representation of cells with high TCR expression could result from cDNA sequencing.

Of note for this clone: What it recognizes is unknown.

Of the isolated RNA, all was reverse transcribed, and so the sequenced material was expressed TCRB transcripts. Sequencing used immunoSEQ multiplex PCR; TCRdb keeps in-frame clones, though not all of them. Of 150,000 to 200,000 clones listed, 6.5% to 10% are singletons. One heparinised draw, averaging around 120 mL, was taken per donor. Germline V gene data show CDR1 as LNHNV and CDR2 as YYDKDF (reference sequence). V lost 5 bases to trimming and J lost 3 bases, with 14 bases between them. The CDR3 loop spans 15 amino acids. The source material was central memory CD4+ T cells from blood. The clonotype was recovered from a woman aged 18-29 years with type 1 diabetes. The J gene is TRBJ1-3, the V gene TRBV15; possible D gene TRBD1, 6 bases. Written as DNA, the CDR3 is TGTGCCACCAGCCCAGAGGGACACCTTGGAAACACCATATATTTT. Protein product: CATSPEGHLGNTIYF.